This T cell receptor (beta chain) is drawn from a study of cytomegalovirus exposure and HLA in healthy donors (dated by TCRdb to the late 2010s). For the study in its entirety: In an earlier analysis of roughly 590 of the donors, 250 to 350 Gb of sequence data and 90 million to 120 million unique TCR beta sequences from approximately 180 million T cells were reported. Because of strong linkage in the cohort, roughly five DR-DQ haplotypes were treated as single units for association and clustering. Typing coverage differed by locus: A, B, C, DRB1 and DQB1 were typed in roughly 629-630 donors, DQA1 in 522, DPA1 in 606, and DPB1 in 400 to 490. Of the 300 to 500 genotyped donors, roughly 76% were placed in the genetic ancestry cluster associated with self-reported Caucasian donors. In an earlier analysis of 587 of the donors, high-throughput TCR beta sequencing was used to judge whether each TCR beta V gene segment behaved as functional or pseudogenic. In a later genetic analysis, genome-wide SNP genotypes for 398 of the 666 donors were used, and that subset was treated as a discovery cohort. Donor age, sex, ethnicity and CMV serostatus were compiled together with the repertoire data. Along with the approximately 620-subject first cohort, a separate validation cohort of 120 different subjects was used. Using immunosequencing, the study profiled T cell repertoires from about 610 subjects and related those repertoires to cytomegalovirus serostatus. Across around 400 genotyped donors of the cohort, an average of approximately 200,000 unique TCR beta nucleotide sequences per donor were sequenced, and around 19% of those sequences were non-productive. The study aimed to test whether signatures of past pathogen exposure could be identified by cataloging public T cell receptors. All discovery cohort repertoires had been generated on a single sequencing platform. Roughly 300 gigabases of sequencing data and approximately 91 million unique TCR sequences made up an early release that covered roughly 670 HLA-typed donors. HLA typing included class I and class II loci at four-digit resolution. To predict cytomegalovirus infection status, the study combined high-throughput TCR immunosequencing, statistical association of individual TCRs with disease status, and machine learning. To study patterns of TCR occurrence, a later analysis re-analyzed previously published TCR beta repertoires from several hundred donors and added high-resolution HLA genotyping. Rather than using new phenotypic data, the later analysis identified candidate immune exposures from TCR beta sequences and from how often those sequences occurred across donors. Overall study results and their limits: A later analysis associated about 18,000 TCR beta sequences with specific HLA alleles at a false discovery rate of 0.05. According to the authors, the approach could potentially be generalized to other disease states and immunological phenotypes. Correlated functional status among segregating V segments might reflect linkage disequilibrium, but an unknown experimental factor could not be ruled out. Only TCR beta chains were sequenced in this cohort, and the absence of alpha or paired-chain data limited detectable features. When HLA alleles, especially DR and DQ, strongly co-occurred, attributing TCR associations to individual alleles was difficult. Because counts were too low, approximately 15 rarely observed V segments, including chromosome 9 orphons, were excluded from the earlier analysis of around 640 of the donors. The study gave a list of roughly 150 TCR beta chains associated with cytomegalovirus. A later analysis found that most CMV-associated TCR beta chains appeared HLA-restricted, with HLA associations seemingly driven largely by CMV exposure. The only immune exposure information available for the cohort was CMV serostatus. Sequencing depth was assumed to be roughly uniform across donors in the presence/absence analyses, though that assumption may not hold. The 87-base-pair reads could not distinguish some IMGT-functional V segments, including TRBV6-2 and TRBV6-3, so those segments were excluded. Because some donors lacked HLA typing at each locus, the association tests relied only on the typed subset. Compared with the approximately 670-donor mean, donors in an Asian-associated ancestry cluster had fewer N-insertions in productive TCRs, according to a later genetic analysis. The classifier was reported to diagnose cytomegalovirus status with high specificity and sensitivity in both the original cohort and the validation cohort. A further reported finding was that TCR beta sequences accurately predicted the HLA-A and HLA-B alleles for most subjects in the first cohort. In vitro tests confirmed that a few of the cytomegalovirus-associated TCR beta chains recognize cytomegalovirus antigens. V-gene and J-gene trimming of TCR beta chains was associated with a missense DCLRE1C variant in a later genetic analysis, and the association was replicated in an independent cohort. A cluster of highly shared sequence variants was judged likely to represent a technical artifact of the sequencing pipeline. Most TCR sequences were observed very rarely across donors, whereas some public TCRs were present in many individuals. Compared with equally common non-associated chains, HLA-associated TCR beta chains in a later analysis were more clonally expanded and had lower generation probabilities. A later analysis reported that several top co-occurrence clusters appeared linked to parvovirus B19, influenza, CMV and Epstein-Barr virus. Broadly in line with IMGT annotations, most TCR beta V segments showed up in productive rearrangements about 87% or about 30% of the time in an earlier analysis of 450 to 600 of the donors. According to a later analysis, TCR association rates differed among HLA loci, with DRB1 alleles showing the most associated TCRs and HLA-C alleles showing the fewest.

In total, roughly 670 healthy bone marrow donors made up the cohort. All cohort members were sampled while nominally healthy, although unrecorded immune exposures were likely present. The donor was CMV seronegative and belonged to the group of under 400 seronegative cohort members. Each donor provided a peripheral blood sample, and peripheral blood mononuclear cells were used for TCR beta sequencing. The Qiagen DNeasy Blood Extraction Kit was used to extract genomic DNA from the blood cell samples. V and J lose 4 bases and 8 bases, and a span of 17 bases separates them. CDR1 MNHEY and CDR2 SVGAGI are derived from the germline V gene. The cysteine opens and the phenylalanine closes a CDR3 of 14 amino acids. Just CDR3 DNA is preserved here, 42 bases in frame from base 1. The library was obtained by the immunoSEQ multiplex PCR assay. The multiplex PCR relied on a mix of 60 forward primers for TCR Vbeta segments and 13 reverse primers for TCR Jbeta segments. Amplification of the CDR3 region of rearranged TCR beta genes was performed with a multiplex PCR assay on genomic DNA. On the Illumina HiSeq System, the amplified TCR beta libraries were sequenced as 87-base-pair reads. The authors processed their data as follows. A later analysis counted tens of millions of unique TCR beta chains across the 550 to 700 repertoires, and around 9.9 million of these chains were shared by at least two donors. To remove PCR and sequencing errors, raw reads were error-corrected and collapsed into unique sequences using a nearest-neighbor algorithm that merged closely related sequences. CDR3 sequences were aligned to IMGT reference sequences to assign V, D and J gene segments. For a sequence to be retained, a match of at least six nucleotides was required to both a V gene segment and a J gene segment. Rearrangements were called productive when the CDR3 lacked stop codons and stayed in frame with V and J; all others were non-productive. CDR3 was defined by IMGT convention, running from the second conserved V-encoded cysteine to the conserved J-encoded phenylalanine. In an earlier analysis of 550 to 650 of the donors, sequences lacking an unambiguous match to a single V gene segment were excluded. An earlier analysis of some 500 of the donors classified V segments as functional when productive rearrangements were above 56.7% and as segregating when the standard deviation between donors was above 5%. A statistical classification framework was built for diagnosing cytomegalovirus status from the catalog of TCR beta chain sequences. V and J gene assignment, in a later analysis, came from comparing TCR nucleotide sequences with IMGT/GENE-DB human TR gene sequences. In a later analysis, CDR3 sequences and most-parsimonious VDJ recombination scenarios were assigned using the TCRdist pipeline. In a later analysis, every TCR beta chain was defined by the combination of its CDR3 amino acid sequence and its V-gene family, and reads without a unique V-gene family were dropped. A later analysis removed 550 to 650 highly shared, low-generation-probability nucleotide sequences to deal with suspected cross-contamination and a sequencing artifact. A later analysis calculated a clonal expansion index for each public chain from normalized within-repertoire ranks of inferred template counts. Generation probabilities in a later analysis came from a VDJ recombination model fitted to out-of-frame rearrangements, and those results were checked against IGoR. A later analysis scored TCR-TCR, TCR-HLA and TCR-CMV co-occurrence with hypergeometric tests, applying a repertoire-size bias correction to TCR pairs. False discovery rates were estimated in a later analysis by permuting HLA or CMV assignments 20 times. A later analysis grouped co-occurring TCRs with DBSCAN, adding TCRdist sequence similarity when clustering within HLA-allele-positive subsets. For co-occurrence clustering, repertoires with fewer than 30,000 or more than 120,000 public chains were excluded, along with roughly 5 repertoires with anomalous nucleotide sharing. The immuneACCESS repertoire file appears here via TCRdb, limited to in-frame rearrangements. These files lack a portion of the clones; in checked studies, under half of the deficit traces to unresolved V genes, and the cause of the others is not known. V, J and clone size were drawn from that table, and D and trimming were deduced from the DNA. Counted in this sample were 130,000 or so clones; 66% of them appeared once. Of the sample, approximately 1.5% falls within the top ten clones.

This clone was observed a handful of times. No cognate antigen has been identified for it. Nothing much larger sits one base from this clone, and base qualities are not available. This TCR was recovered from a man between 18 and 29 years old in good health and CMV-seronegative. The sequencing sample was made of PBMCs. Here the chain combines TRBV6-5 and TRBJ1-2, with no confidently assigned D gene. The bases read TGTGCCAGCAGTTTCGGTGGTAAAGCTTCAGGCTACACCTTC. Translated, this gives CASSFGGKASGYTF.